This is a list of T cell receptor beta chains from one sample in a study of technical replicates of blood from a handful of donors. Generated by immunoSEQ multiplex PCR, the TCRdb table keeps only in-frame clones and is missing some. The sample gives approximately 70,000 clones, 94% of which show up once; 0.3% to 0.45% is in the top ten. The source material was T cells isolated from PBMCs. The origin of the receptors is a human donor in good health. CDR3s leave out the opening cysteine and the closing phenylalanine or tryptophan. Clone size, where shown, is once, few, many, or a class for clones that have expanded.

v_call clone_size cdr3_aa
TRBV10-3 NA AISVGQRDTTNEKLF
TRBV28 NA ASSFIGVNTEAF
TRBV10-3 NA AITSRPVINTEAF
TRBV13 NA ASSLYRLTGEDDTDTQY
TRBV28 NA ASISTGTGGFGYT
TRBV2 NA ASSSGLAYEQY
TRBV11-2 NA ASSLIAGAPYNEQF
TRBV7-2 NA ASSLVSSGTDTQY
TRBV9 NA ASSPQREGFYEQY
TRBV29-1 NA SVERTVGNTIY
TRBV7-9 NA ASSVSGTSGTDTQY
TRBV10-3 few AISPTPTVNTEAF
TRBV19 NA ASSIDRDNQPQH
TRBV29-1 NA SVEDLFSYEQY
TRBV9 NA ASSVALGGSSYEQY
TRBV7-9 NA ASSLAQVGTDTQY
TRBV6-4 NA ASSVELAGGPTQY
TRBV30 NA AWRTTIAGEAF
TRBV23-1 NA ASSQSDRVLFGTDTQY
TRBV30 NA AWSTGGFYNEQF
TRBV7-2 NA ASSLEGTVNTEAF
TRBV27 NA ASGRSGRGETQY
TRBV5-1 NA ASSFFEGGSYEQY
TRBV19 NA ASSAGTGAFTNEKLF
TRBV30 NA AWAYSKETQY
TRBV28 NA ASTSGTYSYNEQF
TRBV2 NA ASSPQPAAQQGAGKLF
TRBV30 once AWDSGAGNYGYT